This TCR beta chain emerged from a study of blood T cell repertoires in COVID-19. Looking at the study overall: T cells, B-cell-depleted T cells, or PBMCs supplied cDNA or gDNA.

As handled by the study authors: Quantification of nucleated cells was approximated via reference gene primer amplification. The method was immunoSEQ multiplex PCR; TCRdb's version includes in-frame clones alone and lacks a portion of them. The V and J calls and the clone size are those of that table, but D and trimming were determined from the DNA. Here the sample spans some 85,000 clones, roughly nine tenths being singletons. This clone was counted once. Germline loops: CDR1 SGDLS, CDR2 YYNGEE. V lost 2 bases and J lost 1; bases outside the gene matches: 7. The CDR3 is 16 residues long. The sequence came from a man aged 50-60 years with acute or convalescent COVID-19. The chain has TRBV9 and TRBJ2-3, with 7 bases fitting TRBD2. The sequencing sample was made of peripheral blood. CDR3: CASSVLSGVGTDTQYF. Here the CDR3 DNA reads TGTGCCAGCAGCGTCCTAAGCGGGGTCGGCACAGATACGCAGTATTTT.